This T cell receptor beta chain comes out of a study of control samples from healthy donors and cancer patients. Data came from immunoSEQ multiplex PCR; TCRdb stores just in-frame clones and leaves some out. The sample lists tens of thousands of clones; about 89% were seen once. The CDR3 is made up of 14 amino acids. The germline CDR1 and CDR2 sequences are KGHSH and LQKENI. V dropped 1 base and J dropped 6; count of bases not matched to a gene: 5. The sequence was obtained from a man aged 50-60 years in good health. The chain carries TRBV18 and TRBJ1-1; 7 bases are shared with TRBD1. Sample: blood. DNA of the CDR3: TGTGCCAGCTCACCACAGGGGGCGAGGGCTGAAGCTTTCTTT. Its translation is CASSPQGARAEAFF.